What follows are 5 T cell receptor beta chains derived from one specimen sequenced in a study of blood T cell repertoires in COVID-19. Using immunoSEQ multiplex PCR, the repertoire was profiled, and TCRdb retains in-frame clones only, with some absent. The profile shows 190,000 or so clones, around 87% of them singletons. The sample consisted of peripheral blood. Receptors were obtained from a young woman with active or convalescent COVID-19.

In its sample, this clone was seen a few times. This chain links TRBV2 with TRBJ1-2, with 7 bases aligning to TRBD1. Germline assignment: CDR1 SNHLY and CDR2 FYNNEI. CDR3 length: 14 amino acids. V was clipped by 4 bases and J by 1 base; unmatched bases: 3. This CDR3 is CASSGTGDNYGYTF. The DNA for the CDR3 is TGTGCCAGCAGTGGGACAGGAGATAACTATGGCTACACCTTC.

J is TRBJ2-3 and V is TRBV27, with D perhaps TRBD1 (5 bases). Trimming pared 3 bases from V and 6 bases from J, leaving 10 bases between. Germline V gene data show CDR1 as MNHEY and CDR2 as SMNVEV (reference sequence). The CDR3 consists of 13 residues. The CDR3 sequence: CASSFQGRDTQYF. The CDR3 coding sequence is TGTGCCAGCAGTTTCCAGGGTAGGGATACGCAGTATTTT.

This chain joins TRBV5-1 and TRBJ1-1; 9 bases are a match to TRBD1. Losses at the gene ends were 4 bases for V and 0 bases for J; bases not matched to a gene: 4. The CDR3 sequence is 15 residues long. Looked up from germline, CDR1 is SGHRS and CDR2 is YFSETQ. The CDR3 region is CASSGGQGMNTEAFF. The CDR3 DNA sequence: TGCGCCAGCAGCGGGGGACAGGGAATGAACACTGAAGCTTTCTTT.

This chain joins TRBV6-5 and TRBJ1-2, with unresolved D. The germline V gene has CDR1 MNHEY and CDR2 SVGAGI. Trimming took off 2 bases at V and 0 bases at J, with 10 bases between the two ends. This CDR3 has 15 residues. For the CDR3, the DNA is TGTGCCAGCAGTTACGGCCAGGCCCCTAACTATGGCTACACCTTC. Translation gives CASSYGQAPNYGYTF.

The chain uses TRBV2 and TRBJ1-5; D is undetermined. Germline CDR1 reads SNHLY; CDR2 reads FYNNEI. V gave up 2 bases and J gave up 3 bases, with 11 bases separating them. The CDR3 consists of 15 residues. DNA for the CDR3: TGTGCCAGCAGTGAAACGGGAGGATACAATCAGCCCCAGCATTTT. It encodes CASSETGGYNQPQHF.